Listed here is a single TCR beta chain. Its antigen is still unknown. These data are taken from a study of T cell responses to AZD1222 COVID-19 vaccine. General study results and limits: The reported proportion of spike-specific TCRs targeting unmutated variant regions was nearly half. Elevations in Spike-specific TCR breadth and depth followed administration of two AZD1222 doses.

Clones were read by immunoSEQ multiplex PCR, and TCRdb kept only the in-frame ones, dropping some. The sample has 120,000 or so clones, about 88% seen once; the top ten hold around 10%. The receptor's source is an adult in good health. The material was peripheral blood, obtained on day 0 of AZD1222 vaccination.

CDR3 DNA: TGTGCCAGCAGTGAAAGGGCAGCGACTGGAGATGGCTACACCTTC. It specifies CASSERAATGDGYTF. The chain carries TRBV2 and TRBJ1-2, with D unclear. Trimming stripped 2 bases from V and 6 bases from J, with 16 bases between. Germline CDR1 is SNHLY and CDR2 is FYNNEI. This CDR3 has 15 amino acids.